The 17 T cell receptor beta chains given below trace back to one sample, sequenced in a study of blood T cell repertoires in COVID-19. The data were produced by immunoSEQ multiplex PCR, yet TCRdb's version contains in-frame clones alone and is incomplete. The data contain roughly 260,000 clones, more than 65% of them singletons. Sequenced: peripheral blood. All receptors come from a woman between 40 and 55 years old with active or convalescent COVID-19.

J is TRBJ2-2 and V is TRBV7-6; 7 bases fit TRBD1. This CDR3 is built from 15 residues. With 1 base clipped from V and 7 bases from J, the junction kept 6 bases outside the gene matches. Germline V gene sequence: CDR1 SGHVS, CDR2 FNYEAQ. CDR3 sequence: CASSLGQGRIGELFF. The CDR3 bases are TGTGCCAGCAGCTTAGGACAGGGAAGAATCGGGGAGCTGTTTTTT. Full variable domain (rest looked up from reference TRBV7-6 and TRBJ2-2): GAGVSQSPRYKVTKRGQDVALRCDPISGHVSLYWYRQALGQGPEFLTYFNYEAQQDKSGLPNDRFSAERPEGSISTLTIQRTEQRDSAMYRCASSLGQGRIGELFFGEGSRLTVL.

This clone was observed a few times. The rearrangement uses TRBV25-1 and TRBJ2-5; 8 bases fit TRBD2. The V segment lost 5 bases and the J segment 5 bases; nucleotides outside the gene matches: 7. The CDR3 covers 14 residues. CDR1 is MGHDK, CDR2 SYGVNS, per germline. CDR3 DNA sequence: TGTGCCAGCAGTAGCGGGGGCACCAAGGAGACCCAGTACTTC. Translating it yields CASSSGGTKETQYF.

The chain employs TRBV29-1 and TRBJ1-6, with a possible D match to TRBD1 (5 bases). The CDR3 covers 15 residues. Germline CDR1 and CDR2: SQVTM and ANQGSEA. Trimming took off 6 bases at V and 3 bases at J, with 15 bases between the two ends. This CDR3 is CSVGSAGDYNSPLHF. In nucleotides, the CDR3 is TGCAGCGTAGGGTCTGCGGGGGACTATAATTCACCCCTCCACTTT.

This clone was observed a single time. The V and J genes are TRBV5-1 and TRBJ2-2; 10 nucleotides line up with TRBD2. Germline V gene data show CDR1 as SGHRS and CDR2 as YFSETQ. This CDR3 has 16 residues. The trim removed 4 bases at V and 0 bases at J, leaving 3 bases unmatched. This CDR3 is CASSPGLAPNTGELFF. CDR3 bases: TGCGCCAGCAGCCCGGGACTAGCGCCGAACACCGGGGAGCTGTTTTTT.

The V call is TRBV10-3, the J call TRBJ1-1, with 9 bases fitting TRBD1. The CDR3 spans 15 residues. V lost 2 bases and J lost 1; bases outside the gene matches: 2. The germline V gene has CDR1 ENHRY and CDR2 SYGVKD. The chain's CDR3 is CAISEPDRGNTEAFF. CDR3 nucleotide sequence: TGTGCCATCAGTGAGCCGGACAGGGGGAACACTGAAGCTTTCTTT.

This clone was detected only once. The chain joins TRBV5-1 to TRBJ1-1; D remains ambiguous. The CDR3 is 14 amino acids. Trimming removed 4 bases from V and 3 bases from J, with 13 bases in between. Germline V gives CDR1 SGHRS, CDR2 YFSETQ. CDR3 amino acids: CASSMIGPYTEAFF. CDR3 DNA sequence: TGCGCCAGCAGCATGATTGGGCCGTACACTGAAGCTTTCTTT.

V is TRBV5-6 and J is TRBJ2-7, with 10 bases identical to TRBD1. The germline V gene has CDR1 SGHDT and CDR2 YYEEEE. This CDR3 has 13 amino acids. V lost 5 bases, J lost 7 bases, and 6 bases stayed unmatched. CDR3 sequence reads: CASRRGQGYEQYV. The CDR3 DNA sequence: TGTGCCAGCAGACGGGGACAGGGGTATGAGCAGTACGTC.

The rearrangement links TRBV7-9 to TRBJ2-7, with D perhaps TRBD1 (8 bases). Germline values: CDR1 SEHNR, CDR2 FQNEAQ (reference sequence). Trimming removed 2 bases from V and 4 bases from J, with 12 bases in between. The CDR3 spans 14 residues. CDR3 nucleotides: TGTGCCAGCAGCTTAACACAGGGGGGGTACGAGCAGTACTTC. This codes for CASSLTQGGYEQYF.

This clone showed up just a few times. The V and J genes are TRBV6-1 and TRBJ1-2; a weak D match, TRBD1 (5 bases). Trimming took off 5 bases at V and 0 bases at J, with 16 bases between the two ends. This CDR3 is built from 16 residues. Germline loops: CDR1 MNHNS, CDR2 SASEGT. The CDR3 nucleotides are TGTGCCAGCAGTCAAGAAGGGGTGCCGTCTAACTATGGCTACACCTTC. The encoded protein is CASSQEGVPSNYGYTF.

This rearrangement joins TRBV3-1 (or the pseudogene TRBV3-2) to TRBJ1-4; D perhaps matches TRBD1 (6 bases). The CDR3 is made up of 16 amino acids. Trimming took 0 bases from V and 6 from J, leaving 14 bases between them. Germline CDR1 LGHDT, CDR2 YNNKEL (reference sequence). The CDR3 loop is CASSQDLGGEDEKLFF. CDR3 coding DNA: TGTGCCAGCAGCCAAGATCTAGGGGGAGAAGATGAAAAACTGTTTTTT.

The J gene is TRBJ2-1, the V gene TRBV5-1, with TRBD1 identical over 8 bases. Germline CDR1 and CDR2: SGHRS and YFSETQ. The CDR3 has 13 residues. Germline trimming cut 0 bases from V and 9 bases from J; bases unmatched to any gene: 2. CDR3 residues: CASSLGTGSEQFF. Here the CDR3 DNA reads TGCGCCAGCAGCTTGGGGACAGGGTCTGAGCAGTTCTTC. The full variable domain, in which reference TRBV5-1 and TRBJ2-1 provide the parts outside the CDR3, is KAGVTQTPRYLIKTRGQQVTLSCSPISGHRSVSWYQQTPGQGLQFLFEYFSETQRNKGNFPGRFSGRQFSNSRSEMNVSTLELGDSALYLCASSLGTGSEQFFGPGTRLTVL.

The chain has TRBV23-1 and TRBJ1-4, with TRBD1 matching over 7 bases. TRBV23-1 counts as an open reading frame of uncertain function. Trimming cost V 4 bases and J 4 bases; bases outside gene matches: 3. The CDR3 length is 14 residues. The CDR3 nucleotides read TGCGCCAGCAGTCGCACAGGGGATAATGAAAAACTGTTTTTT. This translates into CASSRTGDNEKLFF.

This clone was picked up a small number of times. This chain joins TRBV7-3 and TRBJ1-2; TRBD1 matches at 10 bases. Per germline, CDR1 SGHTA and CDR2 FQGTGA. V was clipped by 5 bases and J by 4 bases; unmatched bases: 1. There are 13 residues in the CDR3. CDR3: CASSRDRGYGYTF. In DNA form, the CDR3 reads TGTGCCAGCAGCAGGGACAGGGGCTATGGCTACACCTTC.

This clone was seen a single time. The chain has TRBV4-1 and TRBJ2-5, with D possibly TRBD2 on 7 matching bases. From germline, CDR1 is MGHRA and CDR2 YSYEKL. Between the trimmed V and J ends, which lost 1 base and 4 bases, there was a span of 13 bases. The CDR3 sequence is 15 residues long. The CDR3 is CASSQVGGGPETQYF. CDR3 DNA sequence: TGCGCCAGCAGCCAAGTTGGGGGGGGGCCAGAGACCCAGTACTTC.

This clone was seen a single time. CDR3: CASSGRDRASYNEQFF. The CDR3 coding sequence is TGTGCCAGTAGTGGTAGGGACAGGGCCTCCTACAATGAGCAGTTCTTC. The chain links TRBV19 to TRBJ2-1; 9 bases match TRBD1. Germline values: CDR1 LNHDA, CDR2 SQIVND (reference sequence). The CDR3 is made up of 16 amino acids. V dropped 5 bases and J dropped 0; count of bases not matched to a gene: 5.

The chain recombines TRBV28 with TRBJ2-1; 7 nucleotides align to TRBD2. The CDR3 sequence is 14 residues long. Germline V gene data show CDR1 as MDHEN and CDR2 as SYDVKM. V lost 10 bases, J lost 4 bases, and 10 bases stayed unmatched. CDR3 amino acids: CATRTTAGYNEQFF. CDR3 sequence (DNA): TGTGCCACCAGGACGACAGCGGGGTACAATGAGCAGTTCTTC. Looking up the rest from reference TRBV28 and TRBJ2-1 gives the full variable domain: DVKVTQSSRYLVKRTGEKVFLECVQDMDHENMFWYRQDPGLGLRLIYFSYDVKMKEKGDIPEGYSVSREKKERFSLILESASTNQTSMYLCATRTTAGYNEQFFGPGTRLTVL.

The genes are TRBV5-1 and TRBJ2-7, with TRBD1 matching 8 bases. Trimming cost V 4 bases and J 0 bases; bases outside gene matches: 6. The CDR3 is made up of 15 amino acids. CDR1 SGHRS and CDR2 YFSETQ come from the germline V gene. The CDR3 bases are TGCGCCAGCAGCAAGGGACAGGACCTCTCCTACGAGCAGTACTTC. Encoded protein: CASSKGQDLSYEQYF.